Each of the 6 T cell receptor beta chains below was sequenced from the same sample in a study of STAT3 mutations in large granular lymphocyte leukemia. General observations from the study: Every T-LGLL patient had at least one immunodominant TCRbeta clonotype.

Which antigens these TCRs recognize remains unknown. Repertoires were generated with immunoSEQ multiplex PCR, while TCRdb's copy carries only in-frame clones and drops some. Of some 7,200 clones listed, under 85% are singletons. Material for sequencing was peripheral blood mononuclear cells. The receptors originated from a woman aged 40-49 years with T-cell large granular lymphocyte leukemia. Some clones in this sample may be carry-over from other donors' samples.

This clone was picked up a small number of times. The J gene is TRBJ2-7, the V gene TRBV28; D is undetermined. CDR3 length: 11 amino acids. The germline gives CDR1 MDHEN, CDR2 SYDVKM. Trimming took off 6 bases at V and 3 bases at J, with 6 bases between the two ends. The CDR3 is CASSINYEQYF. The CDR3 nucleotides read TGTGCCAGCAGCATTAACTACGAGCAGTACTTC.

This clone has just one count. The chain uses TRBV7-9 and TRBJ2-7; tentatively, D is TRBD1 (5 bases). Germline CDR1 reads SEHNR; CDR2 reads FQNEAQ (reference sequence). V was trimmed by 3 bases and J by 7 bases, leaving 16 bases between them. This CDR3 spans 14 amino acids. CDR3 in DNA: TGTGCCAGCAGCTTTACAGGTGGCTCAGGGGAGCAGTACTTC. It translates to CASSFTGGSGEQYF.

The chain is built from TRBV7-9 and TRBJ2-7; 8 bases match TRBD1. The V and J ends lost 5 bases and 6 bases, in that order; junction bases with no gene match: 9. This CDR3 has 14 residues. The germline V gene has CDR1 SEHNR and CDR2 FQNEAQ (reference sequence). The CDR3 sequence: CASSRGQGFSEQYF. The DNA for the CDR3 is TGTGCCAGCAGCAGAGGACAGGGATTCTCCGAGCAGTACTTC.

The CDR3 nucleotides read TGTGCCAGCTCACAGGGGACAGGGGGCGGCTATGGCTACACCTTC. Its translation is CASSQGTGGGYGYTF. This chain joins TRBV18 and TRBJ1-2; TRBD1 matches at 12 bases. Unmatched junction bases numbered 4, after V lost 4 bases and J lost 4 bases. This CDR3 spans 15 amino acids. Germline V lookup: CDR1 KGHSH, CDR2 LQKENI.

The sample holds a few counts of this clone. The chain joins TRBV12-5 to TRBJ2-7; the match to TRBD1 covers 9 bases. After removal of 1 base from V and 6 bases from J, the junction contained 7 bases not matched to a gene. The CDR3 is 15 amino acids. Germline V gene lookup returns CDR1 LGHNT and CDR2 FRNRAP. DNA for the CDR3: TGTGCTAGTGGTTTGGAAAGGACAGGGGTAACCGAGCAGTACTTC. This translates into CASGLERTGVTEQYF.

This clone was recorded only once. The J gene is TRBJ1-2, the V gene TRBV5-1, with a weak D call TRBD1 (5 bases). This CDR3 is built from 15 residues. Germline CDR1 and CDR2: SGHRS and YFSETQ. V dropped 4 bases and J dropped 3 bases, with 16 bases sitting between them. The CDR3 is CASSPRPGGDYGYTF. The CDR3 coding sequence is TGCGCCAGCAGCCCCCGACCCGGAGGGGACTATGGCTACACCTTC.